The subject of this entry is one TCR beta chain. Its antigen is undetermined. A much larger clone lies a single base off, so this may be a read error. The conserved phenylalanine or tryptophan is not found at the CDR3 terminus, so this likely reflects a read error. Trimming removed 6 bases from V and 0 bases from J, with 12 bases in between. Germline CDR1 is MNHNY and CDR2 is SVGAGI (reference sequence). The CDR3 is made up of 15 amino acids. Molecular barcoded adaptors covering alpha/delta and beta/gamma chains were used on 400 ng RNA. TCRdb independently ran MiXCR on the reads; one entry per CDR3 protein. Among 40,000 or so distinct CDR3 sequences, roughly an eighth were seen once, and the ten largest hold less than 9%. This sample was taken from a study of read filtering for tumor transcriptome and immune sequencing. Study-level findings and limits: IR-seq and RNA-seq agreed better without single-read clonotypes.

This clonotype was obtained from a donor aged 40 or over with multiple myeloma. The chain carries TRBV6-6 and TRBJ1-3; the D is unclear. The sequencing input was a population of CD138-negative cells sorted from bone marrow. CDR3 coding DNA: TGTGCCAGCAGAGTGAACAAGGCCTCTGGAAACACCATATATCTT. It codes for CASRVNKASGNTIYL.